Each of the 29 T cell receptor beta chains below was sequenced from the same sample in a study of blood T cells in healthy people across ages. A second PCR, run for 7 to 11 cycles, used a sample-barcoded 5' primer plus a J-beta primer mix. From the 5' RACE reads, TCRdb called clonotypes with MiXCR, one entry per CDR3 protein. Of 790,000 or so distinct CDR3 sequences in the sample, approximately 53% are singletons; the top ten hold roughly 24%. Material for sequencing was blood. These receptors all come from a man aged 40-49 years in good health.

This clonotype was observed a few times. This sequence joins TRBV20-1 and TRBJ2-1; tentatively, D is TRBD2 (6 bases). Germline lookup yields CDR1 DFQATT and CDR2 SNEGSKA (reference sequence). With 3 bases removed from V and 8 bases from J, the gap between germline ends came to 17 bases. This CDR3 spans 14 amino acids. This CDR3 is CSASTSIGVDEQFF. CDR3 nucleotides: TGCAGTGCTAGTACTAGCATCGGTGTCGATGAGCAGTTCTTC.

This sequence joins TRBV20-1 and TRBJ2-1; tentatively, D is TRBD1 or TRBD2 (5 bases each). V shed 5 bases and J shed 6 bases, with 14 bases lying between them. This CDR3 comprises 13 residues. CDR1 is DFQATT, CDR2 SNEGSKA, per germline (reference sequence). CDR3 DNA sequence: TGCAGTGCTGCACGGCCCGGGGCCAATGAGCAGTTCTTC. This encodes CSAARPGANEQFF.

The gene calls are TRBV4-3 and TRBJ2-7; D is undetermined. This CDR3 region has 14 residues. The germline V and J ends were trimmed by 0 bases and 6 bases, with 12 bases remaining between them. CDR1 and CDR2 from the germline V gene are LGHNA and YSLEER. CDR3 sequence reads: CASSQDLRQSEQYF. In DNA, the CDR3 is TGCGCCAGCAGCCAAGATCTAAGGCAGAGCGAGCAGTACTTC.

The CDR3 is CASSPKIGSGQKYNEQFF. In DNA form, the CDR3 reads TGTGCCAGCAGCCCCAAAATAGGGTCGGGACAGAAATACAATGAGCAGTTCTTC. The V gene is TRBV7-9, the J gene TRBJ2-1; 7 nucleotides agree with TRBD1. V shed 5 bases and J 4 bases; nucleotides not matched to a gene: 17. CDR1 is SEHNR and CDR2 is FQNEAQ in the germline V gene (reference sequence). There are 18 residues in the CDR3.

J is TRBJ1-5 and V is TRBV27; no clear D gene. Germline lookup yields CDR1 MNHEY and CDR2 SMNVEV (reference sequence). V was shortened by 3 bases and J by 0 bases, with 12 bases between the two germline ends. CDR3 length: 16 amino acids. The CDR3 loop is CASSLAGTYSNQPQHF. As DNA, the CDR3 is TGTGCCAGCAGTTTGGCAGGCACCTATAGCAATCAGCCCCAGCATTTT.

Note on this clonotype: The junction shows a germline mismatch at one end, possibly a read error. V gene TRBV6-5 combines with J gene TRBJ2-4; weak D call: TRBD2 (5 bases). The closer fit of TRBJ2-7 to the DNA end suggests the J call may be wrong. The CDR3 runs 14 residues. Germline CDR1 reads MNHEY; CDR2 reads SVGAGI. CDR3 sequence reads: CVSSPSFTSYEQYF. The CDR3 nucleotides are TGTGTCAGCAGTCCTTCCTTTACTAGTTACGAGCAGTACTTC.

The CDR3 sequence is CASSLDLHAGETQYF. CDR3 DNA: TGTGCCAGCAGCTTAGATTTACATGCGGGGGAGACCCAGTACTTC. The rearrangement joins TRBV11-2 to TRBJ2-5, with D perhaps TRBD2 (6 bases). V lost 0 bases to trimming and J lost 5 bases, with 13 bases between them. CDR3 size: 15 residues. The germline gives CDR1 SGHAT, CDR2 FQNNGV.

J is TRBJ2-3 and V is TRBV12-5; maybe TRBD1 (6 bases). This CDR3 is built from 14 residues. V lost 1 base to trimming and J lost 7 bases, with 12 bases between them. Per germline, CDR1 LGHNT and CDR2 FRNRAP. CDR3 region: CASGLARGLNTQYF. The CDR3, as DNA: TGTGCTAGTGGTTTGGCCAGGGGTTTGAATACGCAGTATTTT.

The V gene is TRBV6-1, the J gene TRBJ2-7; no clear D. In germline, CDR1 is MNHNS, CDR2 SASEGT. The CDR3 consists of 18 residues. Deletions cut 6 bases from V and 0 bases from J, with 24 bases between. The chain's CDR3 is CASSPITYSRSSSYEQYF. The CDR3, as DNA: TGTGCCAGCAGCCCCATAACTTACAGCCGCTCCAGCTCCTACGAGCAGTACTTC.

This rearrangement joins TRBV27 to TRBJ1-1; D remains ambiguous. The CDR3 consists of 13 residues. Trimming pared 5 bases from V and 5 bases from J, leaving 12 bases between. CDR1 is MNHEY and CDR2 is SMNVEV in the germline V gene (reference sequence). CDR3 nucleotides: TGTGCCAGCAGTATAGGGTTGGGAACTGAAGCTTTCTTT. Encoded protein: CASSIGLGTEAFF.

In DNA form, the CDR3 reads TGTGCCAGCAGTTCCCCCGGCTCCATCGGGGAGCTGTTTTTT. As protein: CASSSPGSIGELFF. V and J are TRBV6-5 and TRBJ2-2; no definite D call. The V and J ends lost 4 bases and 7 bases respectively, with 13 bases between them. This CDR3 is built from 14 residues. Germline V gene lookup returns CDR1 MNHEY and CDR2 SVGAGI.

This clonotype was detected many times. The V and J genes are TRBV6-5 and TRBJ1-4; D is uncertain. CDR1 is MNHEY, CDR2 SVGAGI, per germline. The ends were cut back, 6 bases at V and 2 bases at J, with 7 bases in the middle. This CDR3 has 13 residues. The CDR3 DNA follows: TGTGCCAGCAGCTCGCCGACTAATGAAAAACTGTTTTTT. Protein product: CASSSPTNEKLFF.

This clonotype was found a few times. The genes are TRBV7-2 and TRBJ2-4; no clear D. The better agreement between TRBJ2-7 and the DNA end casts doubt on the J call. The germline CDR1 and CDR2 sequences are SGHTA and FQGNSA. CDR3 length: 15 amino acids. The CDR3 region is CASSLDRARVYEQYF. The CDR3 bases are TGTGCCAGCAGCTTAGATCGAGCCAGAGTCTACGAGCAGTACTTC.

The J gene is TRBJ1-2, the V gene TRBV6-2 or TRBV6-3; 7 bases are a match to TRBD1. The CDR3 length is 15 residues. Germline V lookup: CDR1 MNHEY, CDR2 SVGEGT. The V gene end was trimmed by 6 bases and the J gene end by 3 bases; junction bases not matched to a gene: 10. CDR3 protein: CASSQTRGTDYGYTF. The DNA of the CDR3 is TGTGCCAGCAGCCAAACACGGGGGACAGACTATGGCTACACCTTC.

CDR3 bases: TGTGCCAGCAGCTTGTACGGGGTAGATGGCTACACCTTC. It yields the protein CASSLYGVDGYTF. The J gene is TRBJ1-2, the V gene TRBV12-3 or TRBV12-4; no reliable D call. Deletions cut 6 bases from V and 6 bases from J, with 14 bases between. CDR3 length: 13 residues.

This clonotype was observed once. V is TRBV29-1 and J is TRBJ2-7; 12 positions match TRBD1. The DNA matches TRBJ2-5 better at its end, which makes the J call doubtful. The CDR3 has 17 amino acids. The V gene's germline CDR1 is SQVTM and CDR2 ANQGSEA. The CDR3 loop reads CSVEDWEGQGAFQTQYF. CDR3 in DNA: TGCAGCGTTGAAGATTGGGAGGGACAGGGGGCTTTCCAGACCCAGTACTTC.

V is TRBV29-1 and J is TRBJ2-1, with D perhaps TRBD2 (5 bases). CDR1 and CDR2 from the germline V gene are SQVTM and ANQGSEA. CDR3 length: 17 amino acids. V was shortened by 0 bases and J by 7 bases, with 22 bases between the two germline ends. The CDR3 DNA reads as TGCAGCGTTGAAGATCGCTCCGGGATCCTAGTTGGTAATGAGCAGTTCTTC. It translates to CSVEDRSGILVGNEQFF.

This chain joins TRBV20-1 and TRBJ2-6; TRBD2 matches 7 bases. Germline V lookup: CDR1 DFQATT, CDR2 SNEGSKA (reference sequence). J gave up 0 bases and V 4 bases, and 3 bases lay outside the gene matches. The CDR3 spans 15 residues. The CDR3 here is CSAKTSSSGANVLTF. CDR3 coding DNA: TGCAGTGCTAAGACTAGCTCCTCTGGGGCCAACGTCCTGACTTTC.

About this clonotype itself: At one end the junction does not follow the germline gene, possibly because of a read error. The genes are TRBV11-2 and TRBJ1-1; D not certain. Germline-derived CDR1 and CDR2 are SGHAT and FQNNGV. The CDR3 length is 15 residues. Here the CDR3 DNA reads TGTGCCAGCAGCTTAGATGGCAACTGGAACCCTGAAGCTTTCTTT. Protein sequence: CASSLDGNWNPEAFF. Together with reference TRBV11-2 and TRBJ1-1, the CDR3 gives the full variable domain: EAGVAQSPRYKIIEKRQSVAFWCNPISGHATLYWYQQILGQGPKLLIQFQNNGVVDDSQLPKDRFSAERLKGVDSTLKIQPAKLEDSAVYLCASSLDGNWNPEAFFGQGTRLTVV.

This chain links TRBV27 with TRBJ2-5, with 7 positions matching TRBD1. The CDR3 is 14 residues long. Germline CDR1 and CDR2: MNHEY and SMNVEV (reference sequence). V dropped 4 bases and J dropped 7; count of bases not matched to a gene: 9. CDR3 protein: CASSSSPGQLTQYF. The CDR3 nucleotides are TGTGCCAGCAGTTCCTCACCGGGACAGCTGACCCAGTACTTC.

The CDR3: CASSRRRGVEQYF. The CDR3 nucleotides are TGTGCCAGCAGCCGCAGGAGAGGGGTCGAGCAGTACTTC. The V and J genes are TRBV14 and TRBJ2-7; D possibly uses TRBD1 or TRBD2 (5 bases each). The V gene lost 4 bases and the J gene lost 6 bases, with 13 bases spanning the gap. The CDR3 contains 13 residues. Germline CDR1 SGHDN, CDR2 FVKESK.

The chain employs TRBV28 and TRBJ2-2, with D uncertain. This CDR3 region has 15 residues. The germline gives CDR1 MDHEN, CDR2 SYDVKM. Between the trimmed V and J ends, which lost 3 bases and 3 bases, there was a span of 11 bases. The CDR3 spells CASSFVGSDTGELFF. For the CDR3, the DNA is TGTGCCAGCAGTTTCGTCGGGTCGGACACCGGGGAGCTGTTTTTT.

The V and J genes are TRBV12-3 or TRBV12-4 and TRBJ1-2; no definite D call. This CDR3 region has 15 residues. Between the trimmed V and J ends, which lost 3 bases and 3 bases, there was a span of 14 bases. CDR3 in DNA: TGTGCCAGCAGTTTGGCAGACCGAGGCGACTATGGCTACACCTTC. This codes for CASSLADRGDYGYTF.

This clonotype was recorded a few times. This chain joins TRBV12-3 or TRBV12-4 and TRBJ1-2; 8 nucleotides agree with TRBD1. J lost 5 bases, V lost 4 bases, and 9 bases had no gene match. This CDR3 region has 15 residues. CDR3 coding DNA: TGTGCCAGCAGTTCATACCCGACAGGGGTTTATGGCTACACCTTC. Encoded protein: CASSSYPTGVYGYTF.

The V call is TRBV27, the J call TRBJ1-5; D ambiguous. Germline loops: CDR1 MNHEY, CDR2 SMNVEV (reference sequence). CDR3 length: 13 amino acids. The germline V and J ends were trimmed by 5 bases and 2 bases, with 7 bases remaining between them. CDR3: CASSLHGNQPQHF. CDR3 nucleotides: TGTGCCAGCAGTCTACATGGCAATCAGCCCCAGCATTTT.

This clonotype was picked up a small number of times. This chain joins TRBV30 and TRBJ1-2, with 10 bases matching TRBD1. This CDR3 comprises 13 residues. Germline CDR1 GTSNPN, CDR2 SVGIG (reference sequence). The CDR3 loop reads CVGPLTGGKGYTF. Written as DNA, the CDR3 is TGTGTGGGCCCCTTGACAGGGGGCAAAGGCTACACCTTC. Looking up the rest from reference TRBV30 and TRBJ1-2 gives the full variable domain: SQTIHQWPATLVQPVGSPLSLECTVEGTSNPNLYWYRQAAGRGLQLLFYSVGIGQISSEVPQNLSASRPQDRQFILSSKKLLLSDSGFYLCVGPLTGGKGYTFGSGTRLTVV.

The rearrangement uses TRBV29-1 and TRBJ2-1, with 8 bases fitting TRBD2. Germline V gene lookup returns CDR1 SQVTM and CDR2 ANQGSEA. This CDR3 has 13 amino acids. DNA for the CDR3: TGCAGTACAGCGGGAGTCGGCTACAATGAGCAGTTCTTC. Its translation is CSTAGVGYNEQFF.

Comments on this clonotype: The junction differs from germline at one of its ends, possibly a read error. The rearrangement links TRBV6-6 to TRBJ2-5, with a weak D call TRBD1 (6 bases). Gene TRBJ2-7 matches the end of the DNA better, so the J call may be wrong. Germline V CDR1 and CDR2: MNHNY, SVGAGI (reference sequence). The CDR3 runs to 15 residues. CDR3 DNA sequence: TGTACCAGCAGCCCGATTGACGGCAGGGGAGACGAGCAGTACTTC. The encoded protein is CTSSPIDGRGDEQYF.

V is TRBV12-3 or TRBV12-4 and J is TRBJ1-6; TRBD1 might be the D (6 bases). Trimming shortened V by 6 bases and J by 6 bases, and 12 bases separated the two germline ends. The CDR3 totals 14 residues. CDR3 DNA sequence: TGTGCCAGCAGGGGGGCGGGTGGTAATTCACCCCTCCACTTT. Protein sequence: CASRGAGGNSPLHF.